This TCR beta chain derives from a study of STAT5B mutations in CD4+ large granular lymphocyte leukemia. The survey-level immunoSEQ assay was used. The table came from immunoSEQ multiplex PCR; TCRdb's copy has only in-frame clones and leaves some out. The top ten clones hold 2.1% of a sample with around 33,000 clones, around four fifths of them seen once. Study-level results: Without putative leukemic clones, patient CD4-sorted repertoires remained more clonal than healthy CD4+ repertoires.

About this clone itself: Its antigen is currently unknown.

Sequenced input: CD4+ T cells from blood buffy coats. The TCR was taken from a human donor in good health.

The CDR3 DNA reads as TGTGCCAGTAGCGCAGGACAGCAATACTATGGCTACACCTTC. It specifies CASSAGQQYYGYTF. The rearrangement uses TRBV19 and TRBJ1-2; a weak D match, TRBD1 (6 bases). There are 14 residues in the CDR3. Germline V CDR1 and CDR2: LNHDA, SQIVND (reference sequence). V was shortened by 6 bases and J by 3 bases, with 14 bases between the two germline ends.